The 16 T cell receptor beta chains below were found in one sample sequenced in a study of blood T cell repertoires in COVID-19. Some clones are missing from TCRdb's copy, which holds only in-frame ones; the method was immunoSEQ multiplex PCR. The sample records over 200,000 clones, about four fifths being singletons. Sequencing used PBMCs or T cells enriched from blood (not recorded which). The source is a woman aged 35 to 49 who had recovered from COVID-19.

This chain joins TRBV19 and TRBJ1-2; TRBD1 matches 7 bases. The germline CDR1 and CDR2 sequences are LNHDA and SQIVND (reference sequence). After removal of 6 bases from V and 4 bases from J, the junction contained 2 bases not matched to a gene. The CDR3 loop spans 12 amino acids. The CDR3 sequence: CASRGTVYGYTF. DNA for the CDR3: TGTGCCAGTAGGGGGACAGTCTATGGCTACACCTTC.

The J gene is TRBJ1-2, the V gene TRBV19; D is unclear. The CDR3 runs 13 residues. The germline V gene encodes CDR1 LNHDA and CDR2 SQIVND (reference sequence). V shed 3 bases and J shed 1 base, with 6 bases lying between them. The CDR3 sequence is CASSMRVNYGYTF. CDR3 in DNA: TGTGCCAGTAGTATGCGGGTTAACTATGGCTACACCTTC.

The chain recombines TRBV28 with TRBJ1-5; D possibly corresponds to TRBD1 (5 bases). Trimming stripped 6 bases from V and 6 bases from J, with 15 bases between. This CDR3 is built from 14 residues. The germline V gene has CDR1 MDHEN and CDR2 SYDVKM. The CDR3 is CASRLGGGGQPQHF. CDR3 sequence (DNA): TGTGCCAGCAGGTTGGGGGGGGGAGGTCAGCCCCAGCATTTT.

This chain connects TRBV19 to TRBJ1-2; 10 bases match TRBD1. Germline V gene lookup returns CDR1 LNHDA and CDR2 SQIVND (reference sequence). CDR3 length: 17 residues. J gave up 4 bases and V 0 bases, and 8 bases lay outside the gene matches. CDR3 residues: CASSIDSGTGARYGYTF. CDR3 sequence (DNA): TGTGCCAGTAGTATAGATTCAGGGACAGGGGCCCGCTATGGCTACACCTTC.

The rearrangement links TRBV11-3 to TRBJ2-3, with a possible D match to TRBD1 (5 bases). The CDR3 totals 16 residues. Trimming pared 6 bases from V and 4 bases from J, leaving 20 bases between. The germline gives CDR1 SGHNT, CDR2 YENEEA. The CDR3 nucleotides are TGTGCCAGCAGTCCCCTGTCCAGGGTAAGGGCAGATACGCAGTATTTT. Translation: CASSPLSRVRADTQYF.

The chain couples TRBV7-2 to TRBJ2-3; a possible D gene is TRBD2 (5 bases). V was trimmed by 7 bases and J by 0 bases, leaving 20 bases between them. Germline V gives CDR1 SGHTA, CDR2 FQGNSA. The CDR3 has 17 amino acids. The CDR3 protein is CASTRDGGAPSTDTQYF. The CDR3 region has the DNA TGTGCCAGCACCCGCGATGGAGGAGCGCCTAGCACAGATACGCAGTATTTT. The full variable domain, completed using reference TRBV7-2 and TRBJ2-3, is GAGVSQSPSNKVTEKGKDVELRCDPISGHTALYWYRQSLGQGLEFLIYFQGNSAPDKSGLPSDRFSAERTGGSVSTLTIQRTQQEDSAVYLCASTRDGGAPSTDTQYFGPGTRLTVL.

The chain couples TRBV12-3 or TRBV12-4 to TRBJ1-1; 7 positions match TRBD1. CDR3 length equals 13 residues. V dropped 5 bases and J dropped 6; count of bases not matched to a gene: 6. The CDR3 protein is CASSPDGTAEAFF. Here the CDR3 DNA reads TGTGCCAGCAGTCCAGACGGGACAGCTGAAGCTTTCTTT.

The CDR3 nucleotides read TGTGCCAGCAGCCCCGCCCGGGCCTACGAGCAGTACTTC. It is translated as CASSPARAYEQYF. V usage is TRBV7-9 and J usage is TRBJ2-7; D uncertain. CDR3 length: 13 residues. The germline V gene encodes CDR1 SEHNR and CDR2 FQNEAQ (reference sequence). The germline V and J ends were trimmed by 5 bases and 2 bases, with 10 bases remaining between them.

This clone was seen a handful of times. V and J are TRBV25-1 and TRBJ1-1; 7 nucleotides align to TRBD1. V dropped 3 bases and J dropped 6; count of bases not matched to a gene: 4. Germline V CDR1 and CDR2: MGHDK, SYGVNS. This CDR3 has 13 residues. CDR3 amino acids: CASSETGTAEAFF. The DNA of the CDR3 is TGTGCCAGCAGTGAGACCGGGACAGCTGAAGCTTTCTTT.

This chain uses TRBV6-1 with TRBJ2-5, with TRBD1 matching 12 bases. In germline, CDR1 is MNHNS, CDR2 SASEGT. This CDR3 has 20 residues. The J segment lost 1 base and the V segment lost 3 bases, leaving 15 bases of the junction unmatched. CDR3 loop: CASSERPTGQGAWVQETQYF. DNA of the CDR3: TGTGCCAGCAGTGAGAGACCTACGGGACAGGGGGCTTGGGTCCAAGAGACCCAGTACTTC.

This CDR3 reads CASNLQGNTEAFF. The CDR3 DNA sequence: TGTGCCAGCAACTTACAGGGGAACACTGAAGCTTTCTTT. The chain uses TRBV6-5 and TRBJ1-1, with a weak D call TRBD1 (6 bases). Germline-derived CDR1 and CDR2 are MNHEY and SVGAGI. The germline V and J ends were trimmed by 7 bases and 1 base, with 10 bases remaining between them. The CDR3 contains 13 residues.

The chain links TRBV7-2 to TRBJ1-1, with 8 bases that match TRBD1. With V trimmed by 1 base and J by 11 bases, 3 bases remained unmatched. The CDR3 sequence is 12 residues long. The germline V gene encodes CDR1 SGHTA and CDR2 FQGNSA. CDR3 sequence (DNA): TGTGCCAGCAGCTTAGGGACAGGGCCTGCTTTCTTT. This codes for CASSLGTGPAFF.

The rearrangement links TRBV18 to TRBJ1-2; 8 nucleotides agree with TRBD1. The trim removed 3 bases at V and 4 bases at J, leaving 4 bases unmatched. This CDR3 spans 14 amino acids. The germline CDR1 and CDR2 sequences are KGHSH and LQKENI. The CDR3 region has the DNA TGTGCCAGCTCACCGGAGGACAGGGCCTATGGCTACACCTTC. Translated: CASSPEDRAYGYTF.

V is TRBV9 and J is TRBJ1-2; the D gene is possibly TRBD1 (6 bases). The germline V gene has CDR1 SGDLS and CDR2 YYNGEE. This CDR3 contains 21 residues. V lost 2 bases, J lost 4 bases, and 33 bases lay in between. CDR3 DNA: TGTGCCAGCAGCGTCGAAAAAGGTGTCGACCCTCCGACGACAGGTTTCTATGGCTACACCTTC. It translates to CASSVEKGVDPPTTGFYGYTF.

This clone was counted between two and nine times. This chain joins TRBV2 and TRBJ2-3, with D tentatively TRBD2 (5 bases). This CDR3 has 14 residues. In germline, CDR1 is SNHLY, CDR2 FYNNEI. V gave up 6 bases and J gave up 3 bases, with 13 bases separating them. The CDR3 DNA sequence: TGTGCCAGCAGGGTGACTACTACAACAGATACGCAGTATTTT. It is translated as CASRVTTTTDTQYF.

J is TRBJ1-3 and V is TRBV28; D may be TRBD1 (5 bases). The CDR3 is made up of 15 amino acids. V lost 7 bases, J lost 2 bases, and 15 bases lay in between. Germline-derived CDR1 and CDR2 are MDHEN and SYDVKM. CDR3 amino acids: CASNPGRGAGNTIYF. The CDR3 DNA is TGTGCCAGCAACCCGGGGAGGGGTGCTGGAAACACCATATATTTT.